This TCR beta chain appears in the sequencing data of a study of shared clonotypes between healthy human individuals. TCRdb's table, derived via immunoSEQ multiplex PCR, lists solely in-frame clones and lacks some. The sample records more than 1.2 million clones, around 98.5% being singletons. CDR3 length: 15 amino acids. The J segment lost 4 bases and the V segment lost 4 bases, leaving 6 bases of the junction unmatched. Germline V gives CDR1 MDHEN, CDR2 SYDVKM. This sequence originates from a man between 25 and 39 years old in good health. V is TRBV28 and J is TRBJ2-2; 7 bases fit TRBD2. Sequencing was done on a sample of naive CD4+ T cells sorted from blood. Subset reported: CD45RA+ positively selected. The CDR3 is CASSSQREITGELFF. CDR3 DNA: TGTGCCAGCAGTTCTCAGCGGGAAATCACCGGGGAGCTGTTTTTT. Variable domain in full (rest from reference TRBV28 and TRBJ2-2): DVKVTQSSRYLVKRTGEKVFLECVQDMDHENMFWYRQDPGLGLRLIYFSYDVKMKEKGDIPEGYSVSREKKERFSLILESASTNQTSMYLCASSSQREITGELFFGEGSRLTVL.